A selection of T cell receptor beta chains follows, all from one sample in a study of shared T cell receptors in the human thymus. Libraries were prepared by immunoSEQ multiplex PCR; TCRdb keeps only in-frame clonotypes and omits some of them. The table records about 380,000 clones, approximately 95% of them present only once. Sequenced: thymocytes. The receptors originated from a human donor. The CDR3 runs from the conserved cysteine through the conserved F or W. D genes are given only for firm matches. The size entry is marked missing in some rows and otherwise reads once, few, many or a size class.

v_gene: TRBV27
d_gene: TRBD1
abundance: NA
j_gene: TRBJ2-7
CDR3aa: CASSLGTGSSYEQYF
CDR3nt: TGTGCCAGCAGTTTAGGGACAGGGTCTTCCTACGAGCAGTACTTC

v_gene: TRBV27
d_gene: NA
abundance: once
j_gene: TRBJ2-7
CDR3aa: CASSSSSVSSYEQYF
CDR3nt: TGTGCCAGCAGTTCGAGTAGCGTGAGCTCCTACGAGCAGTACTTC

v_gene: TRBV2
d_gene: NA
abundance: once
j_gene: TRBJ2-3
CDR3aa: CASSERWRASTDTQYF
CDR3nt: TGTGCCAGCAGTGAAAGGTGGCGGGCCTCCACAGATACGCAGTATTTT

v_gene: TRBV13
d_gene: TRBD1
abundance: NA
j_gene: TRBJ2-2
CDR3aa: CASITSWTGANTGELFF
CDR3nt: TGTGCCAGCATCACAAGCTGGACAGGGGCAAACACCGGGGAGCTGTTTTTT

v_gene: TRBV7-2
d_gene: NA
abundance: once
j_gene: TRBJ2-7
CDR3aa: CASSLAGGEQYF
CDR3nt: TGTGCCAGCAGCTTAGCGGGAGGCGAGCAGTACTTC

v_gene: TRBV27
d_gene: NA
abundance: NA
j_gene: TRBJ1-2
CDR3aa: CASSLPPYGGGGYTF
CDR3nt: TGTGCCAGCAGTTTACCCCCTTATGGTGGCGGAGGCTACACCTTC

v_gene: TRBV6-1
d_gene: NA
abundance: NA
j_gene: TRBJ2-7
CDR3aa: CASSDPGPAYEQYF
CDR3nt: TGTGCCAGCAGTGATCCGGGACCGGCATACGAGCAGTACTTC

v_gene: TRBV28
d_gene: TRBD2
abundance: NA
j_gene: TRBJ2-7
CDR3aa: CASSPIPKIAGGRTEQYF
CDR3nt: TGTGCCAGCAGTCCCATCCCTAAGATAGCGGGAGGGCGGACCGAGCAGTACTTC

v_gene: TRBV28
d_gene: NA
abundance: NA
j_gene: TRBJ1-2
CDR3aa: CASSLKPYGYTF
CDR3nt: TGTGCCAGCAGTTTAAAACCCTATGGCTACACCTTC

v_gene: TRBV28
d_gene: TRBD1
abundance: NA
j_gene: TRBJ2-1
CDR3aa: CASSPRGQRGYNEQFF
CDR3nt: TGTGCCAGCAGTCCCCGGGGACAGCGAGGCTACAATGAGCAGTTCTTC

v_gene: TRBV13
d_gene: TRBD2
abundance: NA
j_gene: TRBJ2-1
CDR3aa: CASSLGPWTSGRSSYNEQFF
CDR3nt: TGTGCCAGCAGCTTAGGCCCTTGGACTAGCGGGAGGAGCTCCTACAATGAGCAGTTCTTC

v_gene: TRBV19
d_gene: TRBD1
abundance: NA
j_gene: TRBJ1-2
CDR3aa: CASSPRRKSRGGLWNYGYTF
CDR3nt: TGTGCCAGTAGCCCACGCCGTAAGAGCAGGGGGGGATTATGGAACTATGGCTACACCTTC

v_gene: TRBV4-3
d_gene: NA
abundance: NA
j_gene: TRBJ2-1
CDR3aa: CASSRGFRSYNEQFF
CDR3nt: TGCGCCAGCAGCCGCGGGTTTAGGTCCTACAATGAGCAGTTCTTC

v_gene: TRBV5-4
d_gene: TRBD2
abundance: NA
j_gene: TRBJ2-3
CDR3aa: CATWGPSGRTSTDTQYF
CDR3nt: TGTGCCACCTGGGGGCCTAGCGGGAGGACTAGCACAGATACGCAGTATTTT

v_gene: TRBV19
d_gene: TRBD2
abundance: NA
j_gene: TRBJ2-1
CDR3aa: CASSIPNRTSGSVNEQFF
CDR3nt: TGTGCCAGTAGTATCCCAAACCGGACTAGCGGGAGTGTAAATGAGCAGTTCTTC

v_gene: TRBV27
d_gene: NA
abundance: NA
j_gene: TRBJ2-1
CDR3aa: CATHREFF
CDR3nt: TGTGCCACCCACCGGGAGTTCTTC

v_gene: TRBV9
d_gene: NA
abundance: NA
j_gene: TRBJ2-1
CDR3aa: CASSHDAQLPGQFF
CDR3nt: TGTGCCAGCAGTCACGACGCTCAATTACCGGGGCAGTTCTTC

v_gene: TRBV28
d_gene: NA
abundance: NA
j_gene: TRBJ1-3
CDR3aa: CASIPSGPAGNTIYF
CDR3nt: TGTGCCAGCATCCCTTCGGGACCGGCTGGAAACACCATATATTTT

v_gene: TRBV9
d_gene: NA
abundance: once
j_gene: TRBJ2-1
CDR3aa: CASSVDGNKYNEQFF
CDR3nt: TGTGCCAGCAGCGTAGACGGGAATAAATACAATGAGCAGTTCTTC

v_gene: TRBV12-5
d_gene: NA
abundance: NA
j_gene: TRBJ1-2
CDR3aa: CASGSAGTSVSSYTF
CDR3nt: TGTGCTAGTGGCTCAGCCGGGACCTCAGTTAGTAGCTACACCTTC

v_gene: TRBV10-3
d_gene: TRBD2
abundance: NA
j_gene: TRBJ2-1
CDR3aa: CAIWASGTYNEQFF
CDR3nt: TGTGCCATCTGGGCTAGCGGGACCTACAATGAGCAGTTCTTC

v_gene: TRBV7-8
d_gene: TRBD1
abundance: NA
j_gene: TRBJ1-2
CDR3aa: CASSRDRGGSFDGYTF
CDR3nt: TGTGCCAGCAGCCGGGACAGGGGAGGTTCGTTCGATGGCTACACCTTC

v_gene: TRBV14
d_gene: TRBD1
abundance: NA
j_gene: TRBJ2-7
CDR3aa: CASSQDSRKTGEARAEQYF
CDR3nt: TGTGCCAGCAGCCAAGATTCCAGGAAGACAGGGGAGGCTAGGGCCGAGCAGTACTTC

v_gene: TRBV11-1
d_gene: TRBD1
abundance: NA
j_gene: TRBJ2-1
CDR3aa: CASSHDRGRFDEQFF
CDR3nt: TGTGCCAGCAGCCACGACAGGGGGCGGTTCGATGAGCAGTTCTTC

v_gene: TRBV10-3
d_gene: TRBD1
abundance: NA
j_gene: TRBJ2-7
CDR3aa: CAISEPLTGGEQYF
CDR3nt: TGTGCCATCAGTGAGCCCCTGACAGGGGGTGAGCAGTACTTC

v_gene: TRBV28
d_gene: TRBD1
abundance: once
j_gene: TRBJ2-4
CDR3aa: CASSLTGIAKNIQYF
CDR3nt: TGTGCCAGCAGCTTGACAGGGATAGCCAAAAACATTCAGTACTTC

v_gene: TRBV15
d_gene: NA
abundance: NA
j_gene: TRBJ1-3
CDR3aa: CATSSPSWDLSGNTIYF
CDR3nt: TGTGCCACCAGCAGCCCTTCCTGGGACCTCTCTGGAAACACCATATATTTT